Following are 18 T cell receptor beta chains from one sample sequenced in a study of blood T cell repertoires in COVID-19. Method: immunoSEQ multiplex PCR; TCRdb's copy keeps in-frame clones and lacks some. Among 290,000 or so clones listed, around nine tenths were seen once. Material: PBMCs or T cells enriched from blood (not recorded which). These receptors all stem from a woman aged 25 to 39 who had recovered from COVID-19.

The chain recombines TRBV9 with TRBJ1-1; TRBD1 is a possible D gene (5 bases). This CDR3 spans 13 amino acids. The V end lost 5 bases, the J end lost 1 base, and 9 bases lay between the germline ends. CDR1 is SGDLS and CDR2 is YYNGEE in the germline V gene. Here the CDR3 DNA reads TGTGCCAGCAGGGGTACAGGGAACACTGAAGCTTTCTTT. This codes for CASRGTGNTEAFF. Combining the CDR3 with reference TRBV9 and TRBJ1-1 gives the whole variable domain DSGVTQTPKHLITATGQRVTLRCSPRSGDLSVYWYQQSLDQGLQFLIQYYNGEERAKGNILERFSAQQFPDLHSELNLSSLELGDSALYFCASRGTGNTEAFFGQGTRLTVV.

J is TRBJ2-1 and V is TRBV28; 13 nucleotides agree with TRBD2. The V segment lost 6 bases and the J segment 0 bases; nucleotides outside the gene matches: 8. Germline V gene data show CDR1 as MDHEN and CDR2 as SYDVKM. This CDR3 spans 18 amino acids. The DNA of the CDR3 is TGTGCCAGCAGAGGTACTAGCGGGAGGGCGAGCTCCTACAATGAGCAGTTCTTC. Amino acid sequence: CASRGTSGRASSYNEQFF. Using reference TRBV28 and TRBJ2-1 for the parts outside the CDR3, the full variable domain is DVKVTQSSRYLVKRTGEKVFLECVQDMDHENMFWYRQDPGLGLRLIYFSYDVKMKEKGDIPEGYSVSREKKERFSLILESASTNQTSMYLCASRGTSGRASSYNEQFFGPGTRLTVL.

The DNA for the CDR3 is TGTGCCAGTAGTATAATAGCCGGGTACAATGAGCAGTTCTTC. Translation gives CASSIIAGYNEQFF. The V and J genes are TRBV19 and TRBJ2-1; no clear D gene. CDR1 and CDR2 (germline): LNHDA, SQIVND (reference sequence). CDR3 length: 14 amino acids. Trimming left V 2 bases short and J 4 bases short, with 9 bases between.

V and J are TRBV3-1 (or the pseudogene TRBV3-2) and TRBJ1-4; D uncertain. This CDR3 contains 12 residues. The ends were cut back, 2 bases at V and 8 bases at J, with 6 bases in the middle. Germline-derived CDR1 and CDR2 are LGHDT and YNNKEL (reference sequence). The CDR3 coding sequence is TGTGCCAGCAGCCAATTGAGGGAAAAACTGTTTTTT. Translation: CASSQLREKLFF.

The chain combines TRBV7-8 with TRBJ2-7; 7 bases are a match to TRBD2. V lost 5 bases to trimming and J lost 4 bases; unmatched junction nucleotides: 14. The CDR3 contains 16 residues. Germline-derived CDR1 and CDR2 are SGHVS and FQNEAQ. The CDR3 bases are TGTGCCAGCAGCCCCTCTTCCGCGGGAGCTAGGTACGAGCAGTACTTC. Its protein product is CASSPSSAGARYEQYF.

This CDR3 reads CASSLIISDYGYTF. The CDR3 DNA reads as TGTGCCAGCAGCTTGATTATATCCGACTATGGCTACACCTTC. The rearrangement joins TRBV5-4 to TRBJ1-2; unclear D gene. CDR1 and CDR2 (germline): SGHNT, YYREEE (reference sequence). The CDR3 is 14 amino acids. Between the trimmed V and J ends, which lost 1 base and 3 bases, there was a span of 10 bases.

Here the CDR3 DNA reads TGTGCCAGCAGACCCAAAATACTAGATACCTACAATGAGCAGTTCTTC. This encodes CASRPKILDTYNEQFF. The chain uses TRBV28 and TRBJ2-1; the D gene is possibly TRBD2 (5 bases). The CDR3 is 16 residues long. The V end was cut by 6 bases, the J end by 2 bases, with 17 bases between. Germline loops: CDR1 MDHEN, CDR2 SYDVKM.

The rearrangement links TRBV30 to TRBJ1-6, with 10 nucleotides matching TRBD1. Germline trimming cut 2 bases from V and 10 bases from J; bases unmatched to any gene: 5. CDR1 and CDR2 from the germline V gene are GTSNPN and SVGIG (reference sequence). The CDR3 has 14 residues. The CDR3 loop is CAWSTGTGESPLHF. CDR3 in DNA: TGTGCCTGGAGTACCGGGACAGGGGAATCACCCCTCCACTTT.

The CDR3 DNA follows: TGTGCCAGCAGCTTCTCAGGCGGGAGGATTGGGAATGAGCAGTTCTTC. Encoded protein: CASSFSGGRIGNEQFF. The V call is TRBV11-2, the J call TRBJ2-1; 8 bases fit TRBD2. The ends lost 3 bases at V and 7 bases at J; junction bases unmatched: 11. Germline-derived CDR1 and CDR2 are SGHAT and FQNNGV. There are 16 residues in the CDR3.

V is TRBV5-6 and J is TRBJ2-3, with 8 bases identical to TRBD2. V shed 4 bases and J 2 bases; nucleotides not matched to a gene: 9. The CDR3 has 16 residues. The germline CDR1 and CDR2 sequences are SGHDT and YYEEEE. The CDR3 protein is CASSKRTSSYTDTQYF. CDR3 nucleotide sequence: TGTGCCAGCAGCAAGCGGACTAGCTCTTACACAGATACGCAGTATTTT.

This sequence joins TRBV28 and TRBJ1-1; unclear D gene. Germline CDR1 MDHEN, CDR2 SYDVKM. V lost 6 bases and J 6 bases, leaving 11 bases between the germline ends. This CDR3 is 12 amino acids long. The CDR3 here is CASRFFYSEAFF. The CDR3 nucleotides read TGTGCCAGCAGGTTTTTTTATTCTGAAGCTTTCTTT.

This sequence joins TRBV4-3 and TRBJ1-2; TRBD1 matches at 7 bases. This CDR3 is built from 17 residues. CDR1 LGHNA and CDR2 YSLEER come from the germline V gene. The V gene end was trimmed by 0 bases and the J gene end by 1 base; junction bases not matched to a gene: 8. CDR3 bases: TGCGCCAGCAGCCAAGATCGGCGGACAGGACTTAACTATGGCTACACCTTC. Encoded protein: CASSQDRRTGLNYGYTF.

The rearrangement joins TRBV7-2 to TRBJ1-1; D not certain. The CDR3 totals 13 residues. V was shortened by 7 bases and J by 3 bases, with 12 bases between the two germline ends. Germline CDR1 reads SGHTA; CDR2 reads FQGNSA. CDR3 in amino acids: CASTAGGHTEAFF. CDR3 coding DNA: TGTGCCAGCACCGCCGGCGGTCACACTGAAGCTTTCTTT.

V and J are TRBV19 and TRBJ2-2; 14 bases agree with TRBD2. V trimming: 5 bases; J trimming: 4 bases; junction bases outside the gene matches: 9. Germline V CDR1 and CDR2: LNHDA, SQIVND (reference sequence). The CDR3 totals 18 residues. DNA of the CDR3: TGTGCCAGTAGTCCCGCGGGACTAGCGGGAGTTGGCACCGGGGAGCTGTTTTTT. It codes for CASSPAGLAGVGTGELFF.

The chain links TRBV10-2 to TRBJ1-2, with D possibly TRBD1 on 5 matching bases. Germline V gene data show CDR1 as WSHSY and CDR2 as SAAADI. The CDR3 contains 13 residues. V dropped 6 bases and J dropped 3 bases, with 11 bases sitting between them. The CDR3 DNA reads as TGCGCCAGCAGCGGGGGAGGTGACTATGGCTACACCTTC. It is translated as CASSGGGDYGYTF.

The V and J genes are TRBV11-2 and TRBJ2-5, with a weak D call TRBD2 (5 bases). Germline assignment: CDR1 SGHAT and CDR2 FQNNGV. V gave up 5 bases and J gave up 9 bases, with 10 bases separating them. CDR3 length: 11 residues. CDR3: CASSPEGPQYF. The CDR3 nucleotides read TGTGCCAGCAGCCCCGAGGGCCCCCAGTACTTC.

The V and J genes are TRBV4-1 and TRBJ2-7; 7 nucleotides line up with TRBD1. The germline CDR1 and CDR2 sequences are MGHRA and YSYEKL. The ends lost 1 base at V and 2 bases at J; junction bases unmatched: 5. The CDR3 covers 15 residues. The CDR3 sequence is CASSQVGTATYEQYF. CDR3 sequence (DNA): TGCGCCAGCAGCCAAGTCGGGACAGCAACCTACGAGCAGTACTTC.

The rearrangement uses TRBV21-1 and TRBJ2-7; the DNA was not used to check the table's D call, TRBD1. TRBV21-1 constitutes a pseudogene. This CDR3 has 15 residues. The CDR3 region is CASSPLPGQYYEQYF. The CDR3 DNA reads as TGTGCCAGCAGCCCATTACCCGGACAGTACTACGAGCAGTACTTC.